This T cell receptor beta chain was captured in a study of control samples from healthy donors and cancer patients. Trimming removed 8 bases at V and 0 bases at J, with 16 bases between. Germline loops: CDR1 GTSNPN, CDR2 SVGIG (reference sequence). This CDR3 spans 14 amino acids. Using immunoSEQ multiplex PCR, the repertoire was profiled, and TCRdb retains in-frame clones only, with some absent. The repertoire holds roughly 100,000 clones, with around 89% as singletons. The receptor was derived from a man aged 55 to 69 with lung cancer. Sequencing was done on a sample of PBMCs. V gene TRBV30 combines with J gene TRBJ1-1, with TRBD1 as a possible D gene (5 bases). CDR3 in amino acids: CAGDQGHLNTEAFF. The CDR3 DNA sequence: TGTGCCGGCGACCAAGGACACTTGAACACTGAAGCTTTCTTT.